The 10 T cell receptor beta chains reported below all come from one sample, sequenced in a study of T cell repertoires in cytomegalovirus infection. TCRdb re-analysed the reads in MiXCR, keeping a single row per CDR3 protein. The sample has hundreds of thousands of distinct CDR3 sequences, approximately 30% seen once; the top ten hold roughly an eighth. The sequenced sample was PBMCs. The receptors stem from a human donor in good health (CMV status not recorded). Some clones in this sample may be carry-over from other donors' samples.

J is TRBJ1-5 and V is TRBV10-3, with TRBD1 identical over 8 bases. The germline V gene encodes CDR1 ENHRY and CDR2 SYGVKD. With V trimmed by 6 bases and J by 1 base, 2 bases remained unmatched. CDR3 size: 14 residues. This CDR3 reads CAIRAGGSNQPQHF. Here the CDR3 DNA reads TGTGCCATCAGGGCAGGGGGCAGCAATCAGCCCCAGCATTTT.

There are a few counts of this clonotype. V and J are TRBV29-1 and TRBJ1-2; D ambiguous. Trimming left V 7 bases short and J 6 bases short, with 18 bases between. In germline, CDR1 is SQVTM, CDR2 ANQGSEA. This CDR3 spans 13 amino acids. The CDR3 sequence: CSALRASEDGYTF. CDR3 nucleotides: TGCAGCGCCCTCCGGGCCAGCGAAGATGGCTACACCTTC. Supplemented by reference TRBV29-1 and TRBJ1-2, the full variable domain reads SAVISQKPSRDICQRGTSLTIQCQVDSQVTMMFWYRQQPGQSLTLIATANQGSEATYESGFVIDKFPISRPNLTFSTLTVSNMSPEDSSIYLCSALRASEDGYTFGSGTRLTVV.

This clonotype was picked up a small number of times. V and J are TRBV13 and TRBJ2-7, with 13 bases fitting TRBD2. The V segment lost 3 bases and the J segment 6 bases; nucleotides outside the gene matches: 5. CDR1 PRHDT and CDR2 FYEKMQ come from the germline V gene (reference sequence). The CDR3 length is 15 residues. CDR3 nucleotide sequence: TGTGCCAGCAGCTTGAAGGGGACTAGCGGGGCCGAGCAGTACTTC. Its protein is CASSLKGTSGAEQYF.

This clonotype was detected ten times or more. The rearrangement joins TRBV7-2 to TRBJ1-4; no firm D call. Germline loops: CDR1 SGHTA, CDR2 FQGNSA. The CDR3 spans 16 residues. V lost 1 base and J lost 0, with 9 bases in between. Written as DNA, the CDR3 is TGTGCCAGCAGCTTAGTTCTGGGAACAACTAATGAAAAACTGTTTTTT. Translated: CASSLVLGTTNEKLFF.

The chain joins TRBV7-2 to TRBJ1-6; 11 nucleotides align to TRBD1. This CDR3 has 22 residues. CDR1 is SGHTA and CDR2 is FQGNSA in the germline V gene. The junction had 18 bases not matched to a gene; V was cut back by 1 base and J by 4 bases. The DNA of the CDR3 is TGTGCCAGCAGCTTAGATATCCGACAGTGGACAGGGGGCTTCGGGTATAATTCACCCCTCCACTTT. It codes for CASSLDIRQWTGGFGYNSPLHF.

In its sample, this clonotype was seen a few times. The chain combines TRBV5-5 with TRBJ2-3, with no clear D. CDR1 SGHKS and CDR2 YYEKEE come from the germline V gene (reference sequence). Trimming took 2 bases from V and 2 from J, leaving 27 bases between them. The CDR3 extends over 20 amino acids. This CDR3 reads CASSLLHQVLPSLTTDTQYF. In DNA, the CDR3 is TGTGCCAGCAGCTTACTTCATCAAGTCCTCCCCAGCCTAACCACAGATACGCAGTATTTT.

This clonotype was counted at least ten times. The J gene is TRBJ2-3, the V gene TRBV7-2, with a tentative D call TRBD2 (6 bases). Trimming stripped 1 base from V and 0 bases from J, with 17 bases between. The germline V gene encodes CDR1 SGHTA and CDR2 FQGNSA. The CDR3 sequence is 18 residues long. The CDR3 DNA reads as TGTGCCAGCAGCTTAGTAGGTCGCGGGAAAACGAGCACAGATACGCAGTATTTT. This codes for CASSLVGRGKTSTDTQYF.

This clonotype showed up many times. This rearrangement joins TRBV28 to TRBJ2-3; TRBD2 aligns across 9 bases. This CDR3 contains 16 residues. CDR1 is MDHEN, CDR2 SYDVKM, per germline. The J segment lost 6 bases and the V segment lost 3 bases, leaving 10 bases of the junction unmatched. CDR3 sequence reads: CASSFGGGGVGDTQYF. CDR3 sequence (DNA): TGTGCCAGCAGTTTCGGAGGCGGGGGGGTCGGGGATACGCAGTATTTT.

Regarding this clonotype: A much larger clone lies a single base off, so this may be a read error. The CDR3 ends on some other residue instead of the conserved phenylalanine or tryptophan, so this is likely a read error. The chain employs TRBV7-2 and TRBJ1-2, with 8 bases aligning to TRBD1. Trimming at V came to 0 bases and at J to 4 bases, leaving 10 bases not matched to a gene. CDR3 length equals 17 residues. Germline values: CDR1 SGHTA, CDR2 FQGNSA. Here the CDR3 DNA reads TGTGCCAGCAGCTTAGCGGCAGGGGGCGAGAAGGTCTATGGCTACACCTTA. Translation: CASSLAAGGEKVYGYTL.

The rearrangement joins TRBV2 to TRBJ2-1, with D unclear. This CDR3 region has 13 residues. Germline lookup yields CDR1 SNHLY and CDR2 FYNNEI. V lost 7 bases and J 1 base, leaving 8 bases between the germline ends. The CDR3, as DNA: TGTGCCAGCACCGGTGAATCCTACAATGAGCAGTTCTTC. This codes for CASTGESYNEQFF.